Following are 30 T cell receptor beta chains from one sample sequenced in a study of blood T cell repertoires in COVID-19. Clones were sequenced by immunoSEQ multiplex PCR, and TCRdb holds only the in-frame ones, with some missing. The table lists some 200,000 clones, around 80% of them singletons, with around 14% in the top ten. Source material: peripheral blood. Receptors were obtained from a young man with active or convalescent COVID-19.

CDR3 sequence reads: CAWMGTGRGYTF. DNA for the CDR3: TGTGCCTGGATGGGGACAGGTCGCGGCTACACCTTC. The V and J genes are TRBV30 and TRBJ1-2; TRBD1 aligns across 8 bases. CDR1 and CDR2 (germline): GTSNPN, SVGIG (reference sequence). V lost 4 bases, J lost 8 bases, and 6 bases stayed unmatched. The CDR3 length is 12 residues. Combining the CDR3 with reference TRBV30 and TRBJ1-2 gives the whole variable domain SQTIHQWPATLVQPVGSPLSLECTVEGTSNPNLYWYRQAAGRGLQLLFYSVGIGQISSEVPQNLSASRPQDRQFILSSKKLLLSDSGFYLCAWMGTGRGYTFGSGTRLTVV.

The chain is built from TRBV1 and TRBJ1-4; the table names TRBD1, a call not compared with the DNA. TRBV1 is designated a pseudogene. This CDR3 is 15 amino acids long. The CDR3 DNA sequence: TGCACCAGCAGCCAAGGACAGGGAGGTAATGAAAAACTGTTTTTT. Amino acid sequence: CTSSQGQGGNEKLFF.

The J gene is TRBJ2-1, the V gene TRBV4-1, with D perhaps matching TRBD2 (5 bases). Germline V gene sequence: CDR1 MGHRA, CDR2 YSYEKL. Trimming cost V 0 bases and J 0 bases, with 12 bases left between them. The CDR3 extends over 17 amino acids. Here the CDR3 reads CASSQDTRGVSYNEQFF. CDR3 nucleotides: TGCGCCAGCAGCCAAGATACCCGGGGAGTCTCCTACAATGAGCAGTTCTTC.

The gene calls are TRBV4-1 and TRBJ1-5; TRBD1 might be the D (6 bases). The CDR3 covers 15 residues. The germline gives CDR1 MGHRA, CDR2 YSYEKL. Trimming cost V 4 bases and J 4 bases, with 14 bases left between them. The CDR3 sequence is CASSRGPVANQPQHF. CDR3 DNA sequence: TGCGCCAGCAGCCGGGGGCCGGTAGCAAATCAGCCCCAGCATTTT.

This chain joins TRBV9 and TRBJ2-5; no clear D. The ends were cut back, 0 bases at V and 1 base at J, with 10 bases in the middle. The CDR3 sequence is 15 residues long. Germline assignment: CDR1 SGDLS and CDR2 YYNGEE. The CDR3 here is CASSVGGVSQETQYF. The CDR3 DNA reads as TGTGCCAGCAGCGTAGGCGGAGTTTCCCAAGAGACCCAGTACTTC.

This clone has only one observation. The CDR3 DNA reads as TGTGCCTCGACAGGGGGCGCCCCCACTGAAGCTTTCTTT. Its translation is CASTGGAPTEAFF. The chain recombines TRBV10-3 with TRBJ1-1, with 10 bases aligning to TRBD1. The CDR3 is 13 amino acids. The trim removed 11 bases at V and 4 bases at J, leaving 7 bases unmatched. The germline V gene has CDR1 ENHRY and CDR2 SYGVKD.

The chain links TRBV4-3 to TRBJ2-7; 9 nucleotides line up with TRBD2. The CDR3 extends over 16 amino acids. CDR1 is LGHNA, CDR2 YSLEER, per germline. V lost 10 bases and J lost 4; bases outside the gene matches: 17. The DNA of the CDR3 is TGCGCCACCTTAAAAGGGAGCGGGAGGAATGGATACGAGCAGTACTTC. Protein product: CATLKGSGRNGYEQYF.

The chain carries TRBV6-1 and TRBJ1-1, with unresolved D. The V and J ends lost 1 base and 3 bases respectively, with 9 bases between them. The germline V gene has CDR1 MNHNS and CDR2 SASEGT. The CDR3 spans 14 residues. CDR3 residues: CASSEERSDTEAFF. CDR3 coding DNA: TGTGCCAGCAGTGAAGAACGGTCGGACACTGAAGCTTTCTTT.

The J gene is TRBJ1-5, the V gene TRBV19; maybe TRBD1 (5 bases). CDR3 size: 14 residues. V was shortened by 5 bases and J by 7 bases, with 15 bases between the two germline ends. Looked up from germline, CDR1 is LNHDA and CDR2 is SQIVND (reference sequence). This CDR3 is CASSVFRDFQPQHF. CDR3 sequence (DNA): TGTGCCAGTAGTGTTTTCCGGGACTTCCAGCCCCAGCATTTT.

DNA of the CDR3: TGTGCCAGCAGTGATCCCAAGAGTGCAGATACGCAGTATTTT. This gives the protein CASSDPKSADTQYF. The chain is built from TRBV25-1 and TRBJ2-3; D gene uncertain. The CDR3 extends over 14 amino acids. Germline V gives CDR1 MGHDK, CDR2 SYGVNS. V dropped 3 bases and J dropped 4 bases, with 11 bases sitting between them.

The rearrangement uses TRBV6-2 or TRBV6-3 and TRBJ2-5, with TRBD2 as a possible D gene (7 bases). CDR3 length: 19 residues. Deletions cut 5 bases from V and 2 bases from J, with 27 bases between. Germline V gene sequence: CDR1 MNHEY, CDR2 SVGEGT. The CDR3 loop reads CASSSRDGGLGRPQETQYF. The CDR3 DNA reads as TGTGCCAGCAGTAGCCGAGACGGGGGGCTAGGACGCCCTCAAGAGACCCAGTACTTC.

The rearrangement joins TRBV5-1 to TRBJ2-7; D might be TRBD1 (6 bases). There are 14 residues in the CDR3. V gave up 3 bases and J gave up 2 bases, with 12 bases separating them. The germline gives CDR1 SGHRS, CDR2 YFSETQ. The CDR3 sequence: CASSSQGPTYEQYF. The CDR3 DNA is TGCGCCAGCAGCTCCCAGGGGCCCACCTACGAGCAGTACTTC.

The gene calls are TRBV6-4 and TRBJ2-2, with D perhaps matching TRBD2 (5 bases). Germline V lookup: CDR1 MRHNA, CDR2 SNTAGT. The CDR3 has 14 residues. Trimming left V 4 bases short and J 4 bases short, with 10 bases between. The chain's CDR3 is CASSVEAGTGELFF. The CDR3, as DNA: TGTGCCAGCAGTGTAGAGGCGGGCACCGGGGAGCTGTTTTTT.

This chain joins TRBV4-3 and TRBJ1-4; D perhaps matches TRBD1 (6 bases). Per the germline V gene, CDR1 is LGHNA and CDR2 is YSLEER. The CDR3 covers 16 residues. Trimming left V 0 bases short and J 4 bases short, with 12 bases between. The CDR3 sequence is CASSQERADSNEKLFF. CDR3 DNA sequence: TGCGCCAGCAGCCAAGAACGAGCGGACAGTAATGAAAAACTGTTTTTT.

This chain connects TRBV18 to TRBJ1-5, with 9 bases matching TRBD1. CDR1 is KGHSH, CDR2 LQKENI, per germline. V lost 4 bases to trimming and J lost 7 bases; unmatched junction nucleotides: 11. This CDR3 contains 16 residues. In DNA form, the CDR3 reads TGTGCCAGCTCACTGGGGCTTGGGACAGGGAAACAGCCCCAGCATTTT. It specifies CASSLGLGTGKQPQHF.

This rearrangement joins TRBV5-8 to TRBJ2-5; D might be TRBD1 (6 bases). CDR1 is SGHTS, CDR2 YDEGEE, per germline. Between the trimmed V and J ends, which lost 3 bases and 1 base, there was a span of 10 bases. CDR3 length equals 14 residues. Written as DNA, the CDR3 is TGTGCCAGCAGCTCGCAGGGGTCCCAAGAGACCCAGTACTTC. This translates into CASSSQGSQETQYF.

The CDR3 region has the DNA TGTGCCATCAGTCCGGGTTTGACTAGCGGGAGTTTGGATGAGCAGTTCTTC. This codes for CAISPGLTSGSLDEQFF. This chain links TRBV10-3 with TRBJ2-1; 12 bases are a match to TRBD2. After removal of 5 bases from V and 8 bases from J, the junction contained 13 bases not matched to a gene. The CDR3 has 17 residues. Per the germline V gene, CDR1 is ENHRY and CDR2 is SYGVKD.

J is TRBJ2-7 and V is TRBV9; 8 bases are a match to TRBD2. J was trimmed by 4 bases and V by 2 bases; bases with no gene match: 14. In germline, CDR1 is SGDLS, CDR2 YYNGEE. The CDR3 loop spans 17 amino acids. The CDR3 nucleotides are TGTGCCAGCAGCGTGGGCGCGGGTAGCGGGACGACTTACGAGCAGTACTTC. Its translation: CASSVGAGSGTTYEQYF.

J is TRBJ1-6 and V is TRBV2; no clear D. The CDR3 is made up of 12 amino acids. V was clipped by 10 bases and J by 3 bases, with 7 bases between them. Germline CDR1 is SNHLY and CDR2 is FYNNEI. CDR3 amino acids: CAIRVYNSPLHF. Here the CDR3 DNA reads TGTGCCATCCGCGTCTATAATTCACCCCTCCACTTT.

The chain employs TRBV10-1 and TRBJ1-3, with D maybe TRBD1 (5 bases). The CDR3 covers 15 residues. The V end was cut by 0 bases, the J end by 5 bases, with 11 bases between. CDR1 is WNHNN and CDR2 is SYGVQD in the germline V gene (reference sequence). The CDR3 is CASSESTKDRNTIYF. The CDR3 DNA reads TGCGCCAGCAGTGAGTCGACAAAGGACAGAAACACCATATATTTT.

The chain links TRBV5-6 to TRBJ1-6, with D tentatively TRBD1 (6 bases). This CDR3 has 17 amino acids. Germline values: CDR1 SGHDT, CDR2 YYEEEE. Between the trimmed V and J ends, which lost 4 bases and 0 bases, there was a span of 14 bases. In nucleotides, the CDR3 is TGTGCCAGCAGCCGCCTGACAGGAAGCTCCTATAATTCACCCCTCCACTTT. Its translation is CASSRLTGSSYNSPLHF. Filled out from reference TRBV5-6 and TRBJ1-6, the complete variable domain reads DAGVTQSPTHLIKTRGQQVTLRCSPKSGHDTVSWYQQALGQGPQFIFQYYEEEERQRGNFPDRFSGHQFPNYSSELNVNALLLGDSALYLCASSRLTGSSYNSPLHFGNGTRLTVT.

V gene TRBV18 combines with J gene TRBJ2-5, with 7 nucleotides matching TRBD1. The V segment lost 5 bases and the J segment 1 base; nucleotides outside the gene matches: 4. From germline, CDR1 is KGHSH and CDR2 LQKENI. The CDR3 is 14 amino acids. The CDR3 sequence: CASSVGQPQETQYF. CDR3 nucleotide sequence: TGTGCCAGCTCAGTGGGACAGCCCCAAGAGACCCAGTACTTC.

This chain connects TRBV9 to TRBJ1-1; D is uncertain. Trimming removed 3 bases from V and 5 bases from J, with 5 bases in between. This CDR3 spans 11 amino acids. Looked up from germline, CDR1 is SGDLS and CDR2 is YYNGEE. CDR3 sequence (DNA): TGTGCCAGCAGCGCCGGGACTGAAGCTTTCTTT. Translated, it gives CASSAGTEAFF.

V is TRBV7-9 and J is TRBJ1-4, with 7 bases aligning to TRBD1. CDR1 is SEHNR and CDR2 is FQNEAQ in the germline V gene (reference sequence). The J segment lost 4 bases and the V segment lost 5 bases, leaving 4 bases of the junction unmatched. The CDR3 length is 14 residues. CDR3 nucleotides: TGTGCCAGCAGCCCGGGACAGCTTAATGAAAAACTGTTTTTT. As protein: CASSPGQLNEKLFF.

CDR3 protein: CASSPRGVNEKLFF. DNA of the CDR3: TGTGCCAGCAGCCCCAGGGGGGTTAATGAAAAACTGTTTTTT. The rearrangement links TRBV7-9 to TRBJ1-4, with 7 bases matching TRBD1. This CDR3 contains 14 residues. Germline assignment: CDR1 SEHNR and CDR2 FQNEAQ (reference sequence). V gave up 5 bases and J gave up 4 bases; unmatched junction bases: 4.

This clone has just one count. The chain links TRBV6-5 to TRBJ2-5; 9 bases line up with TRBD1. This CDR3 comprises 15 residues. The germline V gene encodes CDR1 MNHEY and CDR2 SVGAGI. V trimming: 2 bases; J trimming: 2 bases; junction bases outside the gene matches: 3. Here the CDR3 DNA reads TGTGCCAGCAGTTACGGGGGGACAGGGCAAGAGACCCAGTACTTC. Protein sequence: CASSYGGTGQETQYF.

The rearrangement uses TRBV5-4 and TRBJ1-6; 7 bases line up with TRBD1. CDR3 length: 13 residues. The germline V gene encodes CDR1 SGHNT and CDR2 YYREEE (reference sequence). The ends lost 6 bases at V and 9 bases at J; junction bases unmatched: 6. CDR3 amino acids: CASTRDSGSPLHF. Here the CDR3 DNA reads TGTGCCAGCACCCGGGACAGCGGTTCACCCCTCCACTTT.

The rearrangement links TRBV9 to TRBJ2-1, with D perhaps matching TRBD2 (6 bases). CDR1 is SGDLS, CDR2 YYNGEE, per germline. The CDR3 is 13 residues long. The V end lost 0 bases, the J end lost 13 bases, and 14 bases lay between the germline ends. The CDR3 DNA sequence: TGTGCCAGCAGCGTAGAGGAAACTAGCCCTCAGTTCTTC. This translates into CASSVEETSPQFF. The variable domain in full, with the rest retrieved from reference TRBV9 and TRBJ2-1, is DSGVTQTPKHLITATGQRVTLRCSPRSGDLSVYWYQQSLDQGLQFLIQYYNGEERAKGNILERFSAQQFPDLHSELNLSSLELGDSALYFCASSVEETSPQFFGPGTRLTVL.

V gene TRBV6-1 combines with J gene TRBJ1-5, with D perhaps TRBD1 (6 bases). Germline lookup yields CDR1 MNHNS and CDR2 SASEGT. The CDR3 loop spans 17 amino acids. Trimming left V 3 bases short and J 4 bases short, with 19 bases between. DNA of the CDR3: TGTGCCAGCAGTGACCAGTATAATACAGGGAAGAATCAGCCCCAGCATTTT. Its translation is CASSDQYNTGKNQPQHF.

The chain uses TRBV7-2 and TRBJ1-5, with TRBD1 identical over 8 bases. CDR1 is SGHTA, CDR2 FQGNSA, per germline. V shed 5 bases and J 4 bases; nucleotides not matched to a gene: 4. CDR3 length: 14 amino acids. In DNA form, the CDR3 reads TGTGCCAGCAGCCGGACAGGGAGTAATCAGCCCCAGCATTTT. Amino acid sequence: CASSRTGSNQPQHF.